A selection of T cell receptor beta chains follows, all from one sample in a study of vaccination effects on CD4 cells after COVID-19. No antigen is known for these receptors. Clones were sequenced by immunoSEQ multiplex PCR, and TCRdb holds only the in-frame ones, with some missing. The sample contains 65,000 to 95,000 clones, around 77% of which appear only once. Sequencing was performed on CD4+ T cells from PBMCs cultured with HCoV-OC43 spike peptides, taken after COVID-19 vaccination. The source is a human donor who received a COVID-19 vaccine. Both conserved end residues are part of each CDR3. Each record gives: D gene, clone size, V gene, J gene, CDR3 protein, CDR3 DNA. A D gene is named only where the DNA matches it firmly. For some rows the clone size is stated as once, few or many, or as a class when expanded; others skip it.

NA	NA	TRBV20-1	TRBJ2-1	CSARGEEQFF	TGCAGTGCTAGAGGGGAGGAGCAGTTCTTC
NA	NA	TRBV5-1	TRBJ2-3	CASRRDGTGFRDTQYF	TGCGCCAGCAGGCGAGACGGGACGGGGTTTCGGGATACGCAGTATTTT
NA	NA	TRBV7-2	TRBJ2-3	CASSPVAARDTQYF	TGTGCCAGCAGCCCAGTCGCTGCCCGAGATACGCAGTATTTT
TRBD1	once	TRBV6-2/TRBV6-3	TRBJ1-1	CASSRQGEWGTEAFF	TGTGCCAGCAGCCGACAGGGAGAGTGGGGCACTGAAGCTTTCTTT
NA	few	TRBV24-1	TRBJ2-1	CATSDFPGPYNEQFF	TGTGCCACCAGTGATTTCCCGGGGCCCTACAATGAGCAGTTCTTC
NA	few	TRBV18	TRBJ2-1	CASSPAEGDRQFF	TGTGCCAGCTCCCCGGCCGAGGGAGATCGGCAGTTCTTC
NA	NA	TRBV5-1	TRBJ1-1	CASSPAAGLNTEAFF	TGCGCCAGCAGCCCCGCCGCGGGTTTGAACACTGAAGCTTTCTTT
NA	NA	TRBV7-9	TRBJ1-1	CASSLVDTEAFF	TGTGCCAGCAGCTTAGTCGACACTGAAGCTTTCTTT
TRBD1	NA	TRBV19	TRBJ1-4	CASSNQGQSEKLFF	TGTGCCAGTAGTAATCAGGGACAGAGTGAAAAACTGTTTTTT
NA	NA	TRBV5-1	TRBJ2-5	CASSLENGQETQYF	TGCGCCAGCAGCTTGGAAAACGGTCAAGAGACCCAGTACTTC
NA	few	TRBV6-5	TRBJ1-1	CASSSGIFNTEAFF	TGTGCCAGCAGCTCAGGGATTTTCAACACTGAAGCTTTCTTT